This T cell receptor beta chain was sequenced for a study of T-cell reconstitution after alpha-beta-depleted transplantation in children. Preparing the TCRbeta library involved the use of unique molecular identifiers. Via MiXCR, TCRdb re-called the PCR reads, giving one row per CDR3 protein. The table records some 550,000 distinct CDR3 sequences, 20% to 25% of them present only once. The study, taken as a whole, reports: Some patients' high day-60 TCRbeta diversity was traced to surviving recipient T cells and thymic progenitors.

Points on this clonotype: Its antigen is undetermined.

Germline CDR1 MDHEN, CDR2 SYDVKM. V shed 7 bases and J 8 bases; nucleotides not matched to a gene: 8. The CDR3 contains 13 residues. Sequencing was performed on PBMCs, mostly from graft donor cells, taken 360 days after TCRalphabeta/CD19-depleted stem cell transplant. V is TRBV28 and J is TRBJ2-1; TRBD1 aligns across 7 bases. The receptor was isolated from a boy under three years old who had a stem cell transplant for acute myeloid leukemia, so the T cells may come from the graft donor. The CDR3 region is CASTGTAGDEQFF. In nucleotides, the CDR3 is TGTGCCAGCACTGGGACAGCAGGCGATGAGCAGTTCTTC. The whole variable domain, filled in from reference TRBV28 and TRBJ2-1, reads DVKVTQSSRYLVKRTGEKVFLECVQDMDHENMFWYRQDPGLGLRLIYFSYDVKMKEKGDIPEGYSVSREKKERFSLILESASTNQTSMYLCASTGTAGDEQFFGPGTRLTVL.